This T cell receptor beta chain was recorded in a study of OX40 agonist ivuxolimab in advanced cancers. Autoimmune disease history or systemic immunosuppression disqualified patients. CDR1 is SGHTA, CDR2 FQGNSA, per germline. This CDR3 comprises 13 residues. V lost 1 base to trimming and J lost 6 bases, with 6 bases between them. This table comes from immunoSEQ multiplex PCR, and its TCRdb copy is limited to in-frame clones, with some not included. In the table there are 35,000 to 50,000 clones, roughly 87% of which are singletons. This clone was observed a handful of times. Its antigen is not identified. Study observations and caveats: Partly responding patients at 0.1-3.0 mg/kg showed some of the smallest clonal expansion.

This TCR was recovered from an adult with an advanced solid tumor such as melanoma, head and neck, liver or kidney cancer. This chain uses TRBV7-2 with TRBJ2-2, with no clear D. Sequenced here: CD4+ or CD8+ T cells sorted from blood, sampled in a trial of the OX40 agonist ivuxolimab. The CDR3 sequence: CASSLEGPGELFF. The CDR3, as DNA: TGTGCCAGCAGCTTAGAAGGGCCCGGGGAGCTGTTTTTT. The full variable domain, with the rest looked up from reference TRBV7-2 and TRBJ2-2, is GAGVSQSPSNKVTEKGKDVELRCDPISGHTALYWYRQSLGQGLEFLIYFQGNSAPDKSGLPSDRFSAERTGGSVSTLTIQRTQQEDSAVYLCASSLEGPGELFFGEGSRLTVL.